This is a list of T cell receptor beta chains from one sample in a study of blood T cell repertoires in COVID-19. Here immunoSEQ multiplex PCR was the method, and the copy in TCRdb shows in-frame clones only, minus some. The sample lists about 200,000 clones; 89% were seen once. The material sequenced was peripheral blood. Receptor source: a middle-aged man with acute or convalescent COVID-19. Both conserved end residues are part of each CDR3. D genes are given only for firm matches. Clone size appears in some rows only: once, few, many, or a class for an expanded clone.

CDR3 | DNA | J | D | size | length | V
CASSLRTVGGGTQETQYF | TGTGCCAGCAGCTTGAGGACGGTCGGCGGGGGGACCCAAGAGACCCAGTACTTC | TRBJ2-5 | TRBD2 | - | 18 | TRBV5-4
CASSEGTLADTQYF | TGCGCCAGCAGTGAGGGCACGCTTGCAGATACGCAGTATTTT | TRBJ2-3 | - | - | 14 | TRBV10-2
CASSPPSGQGIEQYF | TGTGCCAGCTCACCACCCTCCGGACAGGGGATCGAGCAGTACTTC | TRBJ2-7 | TRBD1 | - | 15 | TRBV18
CATSDPRTAGETQYF | TGTGCCACCAGTGATCCGCGGACAGCAGGGGAGACCCAGTACTTC | TRBJ2-5 | - | - | 15 | TRBV24-1
CASSQRGRETQYF | TGTGCCAGCAGTCAGCGGGGGCGAGAGACCCAGTACTTC | TRBJ2-5 | TRBD2 | - | 13 | TRBV12-3/TRBV12-4
CASSDRGAPGETQYF | TGTGCCAGTAGTGACCGGGGAGCCCCGGGAGAGACCCAGTACTTC | TRBJ2-5 | - | - | 15 | TRBV19
CASSLGRLLYEQYF | TGTGCCAGCAGTCTAGGTCGACTACTCTACGAGCAGTACTTC | TRBJ2-7 | - | once | 14 | TRBV28
CASRGGGQEYYGYTF | TGTGCCAGCAGAGGGGGGGGACAGGAGTACTATGGCTACACCTTC | TRBJ1-2 | TRBD1 | once | 15 | TRBV2
CASSPSRSNTEAFF | TGTGCCAGCTCACCGTCGAGGTCCAACACTGAAGCTTTCTTT | TRBJ1-1 | - | - | 14 | TRBV18
CASSSRTGLPYEQYF | TGTGCCAGCAGCTCCCGGACAGGCCTCCCCTACGAGCAGTACTTC | TRBJ2-7 | TRBD1 | - | 15 | TRBV7-2
CASSILAGASYEQYF | TGTGCCAGTAGTATACTAGCGGGGGCCTCCTACGAGCAGTACTTC | TRBJ2-7 | TRBD2 | - | 15 | TRBV19
CASRWGGNTEAFF | TGTGCCAGCAGGTGGGGCGGGAACACTGAAGCTTTCTTT | TRBJ1-1 | - | - | 13 | TRBV12-3/TRBV12-4
CSVGPGSGTDTQYF | TGCAGCGTTGGTCCAGGGTCTGGCACAGATACGCAGTATTTT | TRBJ2-3 | - | - | 14 | TRBV29-1
CASSSQGYGDEQFF | TGTGCCAGCAGCTCCCAGGGGTATGGGGATGAGCAGTTCTTC | TRBJ2-1 | - | - | 14 | TRBV2
CASGNREQPQHF | TGTGCCAGCGGAAACAGGGAACAGCCCCAGCATTTT | TRBJ1-5 | - | - | 12 | TRBV27
CAIRMGQGDTEAFF | TGTGCCATCAGAATGGGACAGGGTGACACTGAAGCTTTCTTT | TRBJ1-1 | TRBD1 | - | 14 | TRBV10-3
CASSYEGGGYEQYF | TGTGCCAGCAGTTACGAAGGGGGGGGCTACGAGCAGTACTTC | TRBJ2-7 | - | - | 14 | TRBV6-5
CASSQGQASFYGYTF | TGTGCCAGCAGTCAAGGACAGGCCTCCTTCTATGGCTACACCTTC | TRBJ1-2 | TRBD1 | - | 15 | TRBV27
CASSEVPGGSQPQHF | TGTGCCAGCAGTGAGGTCCCAGGGGGAAGTCAGCCCCAGCATTTT | TRBJ1-5 | TRBD1 | - | 15 | TRBV2
CASSTTSGGTYEQYF | TGTGCCAGCAGCACAACTAGCGGGGGCACCTACGAGCAGTACTTC | TRBJ2-7 | TRBD2 | - | 15 | TRBV7-2
CASSHRGPYNEQFF | TGTGCCAGCAGCCACAGGGGGCCCTACAATGAGCAGTTCTTC | TRBJ2-1 | TRBD1 | - | 14 | TRBV6-2/TRBV6-3
CASSLQNYEQYF | TGTGCCAGCAGCTTGCAGAACTACGAGCAGTACTTC | TRBJ2-7 | - | - | 12 | TRBV5-6
CASSLGTGGRSVFYNEQFF | TGTGCCAGCAGCTTGGGAACGGGGGGGCGGAGTGTCTTCTACAATGAGCAGTTCTTC | TRBJ2-1 | TRBD2 | - | 19 | TRBV5-4
CARKGKGGVYNEQFF | TGTGCCAGGAAGGGGAAGGGGGGGGTGTACAATGAGCAGTTCTTC | TRBJ2-1 | - | - | 15 | TRBV5-4
CATSDRGSYEQYF | TGTGCCACCTCGGACAGGGGCTCCTACGAGCAGTACTTC | TRBJ2-7 | TRBD1 | - | 13 | TRBV6-4
CASSLAGSPLHF | TGTGCCAGCAGCTTAGCGGGCTCACCCCTCCACTTT | TRBJ1-6 | - | - | 12 | TRBV7-2
CASSPGLAGGTDTQYF | TGCGCCAGCAGCCCAGGACTAGCGGGGGGCACAGATACGCAGTATTTT | TRBJ2-3 | TRBD2 | - | 16 | TRBV5-1